This TCR beta chain was retrieved from a study of technical replicates of blood from a handful of donors. The length of the CDR3 is 12 residues. Trimming removed 2 bases from V and 12 bases from J, with 10 bases in between. Germline CDR1 is MDHEN and CDR2 is SYDVKM. Profiled with immunoSEQ multiplex PCR; TCRdb holds only in-frame clones, not every one. The repertoire holds about 82,000 clones, with around 94% as singletons. The chain uses TRBV28 and TRBJ1-4; no definite D call. The TCR comes from a human donor in good health. Sequencing was carried out using T cells isolated from PBMCs. The DNA of the CDR3 is TGTGCCAGCAGTTTAGGAGGGCTTGAACTGTTTTTT. Translated: CASSLGGLELFF. Supplemented by reference TRBV28 and TRBJ1-4, the full variable domain reads DVKVTQSSRYLVKRTGEKVFLECVQDMDHENMFWYRQDPGLGLRLIYFSYDVKMKEKGDIPEGYSVSREKKERFSLILESASTNQTSMYLCASSLGGLELFFGSGTQLSVL.